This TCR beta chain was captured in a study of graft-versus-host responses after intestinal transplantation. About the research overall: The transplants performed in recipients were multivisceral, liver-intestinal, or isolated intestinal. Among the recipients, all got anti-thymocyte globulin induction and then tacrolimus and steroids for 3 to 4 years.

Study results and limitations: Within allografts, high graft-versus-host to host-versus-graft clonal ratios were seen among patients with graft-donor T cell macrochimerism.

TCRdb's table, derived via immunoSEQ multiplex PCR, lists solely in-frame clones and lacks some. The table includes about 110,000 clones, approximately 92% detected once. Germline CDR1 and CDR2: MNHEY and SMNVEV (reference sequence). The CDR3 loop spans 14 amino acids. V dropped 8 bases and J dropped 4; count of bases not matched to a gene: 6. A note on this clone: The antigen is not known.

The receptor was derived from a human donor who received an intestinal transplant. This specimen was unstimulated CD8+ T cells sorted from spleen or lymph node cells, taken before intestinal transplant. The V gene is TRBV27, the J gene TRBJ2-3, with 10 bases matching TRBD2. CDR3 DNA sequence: TGTGCCAGCTTGGCTAGCGGGAGCTCAGATACGCAGTATTTT. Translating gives CASLASGSSDTQYF.